The 26 T cell receptor beta chains below all came from one sample that was sequenced in a study of T cells in Graves' hyperthyroidism and ophthalmopathy. Regions amplified from RNA transcripts were the TCR beta CDR3 regions. Carried out on the TCR CDR3, a first-round RT-PCR used the HTBI primer set. TCRdb re-analysed the multiplex PCR reads in MiXCR, keeping a single row per CDR3 protein. The data hold some 350,000 distinct CDR3 sequences, with more than 15% observed a single time. Sequenced material: blood. These receptors were taken from a woman in her late teens or twenties with Graves' hyperthyroidism that later progressed to Graves' ophthalmopathy.

This clonotype was recorded at least ten times. V is TRBV6-1 and J is TRBJ2-5; no clear D. V was clipped by 3 bases and J by 1 base, with 9 bases between them. Germline assignment: CDR1 MNHNS and CDR2 SASEGT. The CDR3 is made up of 14 amino acids. The CDR3, as DNA: TGTGCCAGCAGTGACCGGGTTCCCCAAGAGACCCAGTACTTC. Amino acids: CASSDRVPQETQYF.

This clonotype was picked up a small number of times. The V gene is TRBV5-1, the J gene TRBJ2-5; D possibly corresponds to TRBD1 (6 bases). This CDR3 region has 15 residues. Between the trimmed V and J ends, which lost 6 bases and 5 bases, there was a span of 20 bases. CDR1 SGHRS and CDR2 YFSETQ come from the germline V gene. The CDR3 loop reads CASTLFDRTAETQYF. The DNA of the CDR3 is TGCGCCAGCACCCTATTCGACAGGACCGCCGAGACCCAGTACTTC.

This clonotype was seen at least ten times. V gene TRBV12-3 or TRBV12-4 combines with J gene TRBJ2-5, with TRBD1 identical over 9 bases. The CDR3 is 15 residues long. Trimming cost V 6 bases and J 4 bases; bases outside gene matches: 9. The CDR3 loop reads CASSTRGTGPETQYF. CDR3 coding DNA: TGTGCCAGCAGCACCCGCGGGACAGGGCCAGAGACCCAGTACTTC.

This clonotype appeared a few times. The rearrangement joins TRBV4-3 to TRBJ2-1; D call uncertain. The CDR3 has 14 residues. Germline V gene data show CDR1 as LGHNA and CDR2 as YSLEER. Trimming left V 1 base short and J 3 bases short, with 7 bases between. The CDR3: CASSQASFYNEQFF. In DNA form, the CDR3 reads TGCGCCAGCAGCCAAGCTAGTTTCTACAATGAGCAGTTCTTC.

Notes on this clonotype: A clone one base away is much larger, so this may be a read error. This chain connects TRBV6-1 to TRBJ1-5, with TRBD1 matching 8 bases. The end of the DNA fits TRBJ2-3 better, so the J call may be wrong. The CDR3 runs 16 residues. The germline gives CDR1 MNHNS, CDR2 SASEGT. The CDR3 region is CASSPRTGSFGQPQYF. The CDR3 nucleotides read TGTGCCAGCAGTCCGCGGACAGGGTCGTTCGGTCAGCCCCAGTATTTT.

Many counts were recorded for this clonotype. V is TRBV24-1 and J is TRBJ2-2, with D perhaps assigned TRBD1 or TRBD2 (6 bases each). Germline V lookup: CDR1 KGHDR, CDR2 SFDVKD. Trimming removed 5 bases at V and 2 bases at J, with 11 bases between. CDR3 length: 15 residues. CDR3: CATSVKGGNTGELFF. CDR3 coding DNA: TGTGCCACCAGTGTAAAGGGGGGAAACACCGGGGAGCTGTTTTTT.

The rearrangement uses TRBV6-1 and TRBJ2-7; TRBD2 agrees at 16 bases. Germline V gives CDR1 MNHNS, CDR2 SASEGT. CDR3 length equals 17 residues. The trim removed 5 bases at V and 4 bases at J, leaving 8 bases unmatched. CDR3 sequence reads: CASSYPGTSGRVYEQYF. The CDR3 coding sequence is TGTGCCAGCAGTTATCCTGGGACTAGCGGGAGGGTATACGAGCAGTACTTC.

The rearrangement links TRBV20-1 to TRBJ2-7; 7 bases align to TRBD1. After removal of 6 bases from V and 3 bases from J, the junction contained 5 bases not matched to a gene. The CDR3 has 12 amino acids. Germline values: CDR1 DFQATT, CDR2 SNEGSKA (reference sequence). CDR3 nucleotide sequence: TGCAGTGCCCTCCACAGGGGCTACGAGCAGTACTTC. Protein product: CSALHRGYEQYF.

There are many counts of this clonotype. The chain combines TRBV4-2 with TRBJ2-3; 13 nucleotides align to TRBD2. CDR3 size: 17 residues. Germline V gene lookup returns CDR1 LGHNA and CDR2 YNFKEQ. The junction had 7 bases not matched to a gene; V was cut back by 0 bases and J by 7 bases. DNA of the CDR3: TGTGCCAGCAGCCAAGAAGTAATGGGACTAGCGGGATATACGCAGTATTTT. Amino acids: CASSQEVMGLAGYTQYF.

The chain combines TRBV4-1 with TRBJ1-2; maybe TRBD1 (5 bases). The CDR3 is 21 amino acids. Germline V gene sequence: CDR1 MGHRA, CDR2 YSYEKL. Trimming stripped 1 base from V and 4 bases from J, with 31 bases between. CDR3 region: CASSQGPPFVDNTGTAYGYTF. CDR3 coding DNA: TGCGCCAGCAGCCAAGGTCCCCCATTCGTTGATAATACCGGGACGGCCTATGGCTACACCTTC.

The chain recombines TRBV6-1 with TRBJ1-2; 10 bases map to TRBD1. This CDR3 spans 13 amino acids. CDR1 MNHNS and CDR2 SASEGT come from the germline V gene. Trimming removed 6 bases from V and 6 bases from J; junction bases left unmatched: 4. The CDR3 sequence is CASRRQGADGYTF. Here the CDR3 DNA reads TGTGCCAGCAGGCGACAGGGGGCGGATGGCTACACCTTC.

This clonotype appeared a few times. The rearrangement uses TRBV20-1 and TRBJ2-3, with 9 nucleotides matching TRBD2. Germline V CDR1 and CDR2: DFQATT, SNEGSKA (reference sequence). V gave up 1 base and J gave up 2 bases; unmatched junction bases: 7. The CDR3 is made up of 16 amino acids. CDR3 loop: CSARVREGKITDTQYF. The DNA of the CDR3 is TGCAGTGCTAGAGTGCGGGAGGGGAAAATCACAGATACGCAGTATTTT.

There are a few counts of this clonotype. This chain joins TRBV9 and TRBJ2-2, with 8 bases that match TRBD2. Germline V gene data show CDR1 as SGDLS and CDR2 as YYNGEE. The CDR3 is made up of 15 amino acids. V was clipped by 0 bases and J by 7 bases; unmatched bases: 5. As DNA, the CDR3 is TGTGCCAGCAGCGTAGCAGCGGGAGTGCACGGGGAGCTGTTTTTT. It yields the protein CASSVAAGVHGELFF.

This clonotype was seen more than once but under ten times. V gene TRBV7-2 combines with J gene TRBJ2-4, with D unresolved. Germline CDR1 reads SGHTA; CDR2 reads FQGNSA. This CDR3 comprises 15 residues. Trimming left V 3 bases short and J 0 bases short, with 9 bases between. The CDR3 loop is CASSFGVLAKNIQYF. CDR3 in DNA: TGTGCCAGCAGCTTCGGAGTTCTAGCCAAAAACATTCAGTACTTC.

The V call is TRBV5-1, the J call TRBJ2-1; 13 positions agree with TRBD2. V shed 4 bases and J 2 bases; nucleotides not matched to a gene: 6. The CDR3 totals 17 residues. Germline V lookup: CDR1 SGHRS, CDR2 YFSETQ. The CDR3, as DNA: TGCGCCAGCAGCAGAGCCGGGACTAGCGGGACCTACAATGAGCAGTTCTTC. Translating gives CASSRAGTSGTYNEQFF. The whole variable domain, filled in from reference TRBV5-1 and TRBJ2-1, reads KAGVTQTPRYLIKTRGQQVTLSCSPISGHRSVSWYQQTPGQGLQFLFEYFSETQRNKGNFPGRFSGRQFSNSRSEMNVSTLELGDSALYLCASSRAGTSGTYNEQFFGPGTRLTVL.

This clonotype was recorded many times. J is TRBJ2-1 and V is TRBV28; 11 positions match TRBD1. Germline V lookup: CDR1 MDHEN, CDR2 SYDVKM. With 5 bases clipped from V and 9 bases from J, the junction kept 6 bases outside the gene matches. The length of the CDR3 is 14 residues. CDR3 coding DNA: TGTGCCAGCAGTCGGGACAGGGGGTTTAGTGAGCAGTTCTTC. Protein sequence: CASSRDRGFSEQFF.

This clonotype was observed many times. The J gene is TRBJ2-3, the V gene TRBV28; 13 bases match TRBD2. This CDR3 is 17 amino acids long. CDR1 and CDR2 from the germline V gene are MDHEN and SYDVKM. The junction had 8 bases not matched to a gene; V was cut back by 8 bases and J by 0 bases. The CDR3 nucleotides are TGTGCCAGCTTTGGACTAGCGGGAGCGGCTAGCACAGATACGCAGTATTTT. Its translation: CASFGLAGAASTDTQYF. The complete variable domain, with remaining parts taken from reference TRBV28 and TRBJ2-3, reads DVKVTQSSRYLVKRTGEKVFLECVQDMDHENMFWYRQDPGLGLRLIYFSYDVKMKEKGDIPEGYSVSREKKERFSLILESASTNQTSMYLCASFGLAGAASTDTQYFGPGTRLTVL.

This clonotype has just a few counts. This chain joins TRBV19 and TRBJ1-2; D gene uncertain. Germline values: CDR1 LNHDA, CDR2 SQIVND (reference sequence). The ends were cut back, 3 bases at V and 2 bases at J, with 7 bases in the middle. The CDR3 covers 13 residues. CDR3 coding DNA: TGTGCCAGTAGTATTACGGGGAACTATGGCTACACCTTC. It yields the protein CASSITGNYGYTF.

The rearrangement uses TRBV2 and TRBJ1-2; D unclear. Germline-derived CDR1 and CDR2 are SNHLY and FYNNEI. The CDR3 length is 11 residues. CDR3 in amino acids: CAPKERKGYTF. The CDR3 bases are TGTGCTCCCAAGGAGAGGAAGGGCTACACCTTC. The full variable domain, rest sourced from reference TRBV2 and TRBJ1-2, is EPEVTQTPSHQVTQMGQEVILRCVPISNHLYFYWYRQILGQKVEFLVSFYNNEISEKSEIFDDQFSVERPDGSNFTLKIRSTKLEDSAMYFCAPKERKGYTFGSGTRLTVV.

The chain is built from TRBV7-9 and TRBJ2-3; a weak D match, TRBD2 (6 bases). This CDR3 contains 14 residues. Trimming removed 6 bases from V and 6 bases from J, with 16 bases in between. Germline assignment: CDR1 SEHNR and CDR2 FQNEAQ (reference sequence). The DNA for the CDR3 is TGTGCCAGCAGTGGAATCACTAGCTCTGATACGCAGTATTTT. As protein: CASSGITSSDTQYF.

This clonotype was detected a few times. This likely comes from a read error, as the CDR3 has no conserved phenylalanine or tryptophan at its end. The chain joins TRBV20-1 to TRBJ2-5; 7 bases match TRBD2. This CDR3 contains 13 residues. The V and J ends lost 5 bases and 2 bases, in that order; junction bases with no gene match: 5. Germline assignment: CDR1 DFQATT and CDR2 SNEGSKA (reference sequence). The CDR3 is CSAATSVQETQYS. The CDR3 DNA is TGCAGTGCTGCCACTAGCGTTCAAGAGACCCAGTACTCC.

This clonotype was picked up many times. This chain joins TRBV28 and TRBJ2-7; no definite D call. This CDR3 region has 17 residues. Trimming left V 0 bases short and J 1 base short, with 16 bases between. The V gene's germline CDR1 is MDHEN and CDR2 SYDVKM. The DNA of the CDR3 is TGTGCCAGCAGTTTATGGTATCGAGCAGCACAGTCCTACGAGCAGTACTTC. This gives the protein CASSLWYRAAQSYEQYF.

The chain has TRBV7-6 and TRBJ2-1, with 15 bases identical to TRBD2. In germline, CDR1 is SGHVS, CDR2 FNYEAQ. The CDR3 has 17 amino acids. V shed 3 bases, J shed 2 bases, and the junction held 2 bases outside the gene matches. The CDR3 nucleotides are TGTGCCAGCAGCTTTGGGACTAGCGGGAGGCCCTACAATGAGCAGTTCTTC. Protein: CASSFGTSGRPYNEQFF.

This clonotype occurred many times. J is TRBJ2-5 and V is TRBV6-6; 14 bases are shared with TRBD2. Germline V gene lookup returns CDR1 MNHNY and CDR2 SVGAGI (reference sequence). The CDR3 consists of 19 residues. V was pared by 1 base and J by 4 bases, with 11 bases of the junction left unmatched. CDR3 DNA sequence: TGTGCCAGCAGTTACTATACAGCCGGGACTAGCGGGAGTACAGAGACCCAGTACTTC. Translating it yields CASSYYTAGTSGSTETQYF.

The rearrangement uses TRBV19 and TRBJ2-7, with 7 bases fitting TRBD2. This CDR3 contains 15 residues. Per germline, CDR1 LNHDA and CDR2 SQIVND (reference sequence). V was clipped by 5 bases and J by 1 base; unmatched bases: 8. The CDR3 protein is CASSPLAEPSYEQYF. CDR3 in DNA: TGTGCCAGTAGTCCTCTAGCGGAGCCTTCCTACGAGCAGTACTTC.

The chain links TRBV12-3 or TRBV12-4 to TRBJ1-2, with D maybe TRBD1 (6 bases). This CDR3 is built from 13 residues. Trimming stripped 4 bases from V and 7 bases from J, with 13 bases between. CDR3 region: CASSSHRVRGYTF. The CDR3 bases are TGTGCCAGCAGTTCCCACAGGGTTCGTGGCTACACCTTC.